This TCR beta chain was obtained from a study of blood T cell repertoires in COVID-19. Study information: Nucleic acid was either cDNA or gDNA, and it came from T cells, B-cell-depleted T cells, or PBMCs.

Assay used: immunoSEQ multiplex PCR; TCRdb lists only in-frame clones, some missing. This sample yields roughly 330,000 clones, of which approximately 88% are seen a single time; more than 5% belongs to the top ten. V shed 2 bases and J shed 0 bases, with 11 bases lying between them. This CDR3 region has 16 residues. CDR1 SNHLY and CDR2 FYNNEI come from the germline V gene. This clone was observed a handful of times. Participants were aged about 18 to 89 years from around 25 US areas. Assignment of participants to cohorts was predicated upon participant-reported clinical history. Recovery meant two consecutive negative NP/OP PCR tests, professional clearance, or resolved symptoms.

The chain employs TRBV2 and TRBJ1-5, with D uncertain. The sequence came from a man aged 30 to 39 who had recovered from COVID-19. The sample taken for sequencing was PBMCs or T cells enriched from blood (not recorded which). The CDR3 coding sequence is TGTGCCAGCAGTGAATGGGGAGGCTTTAGCAATCAGCCCCAGCATTTT. This translates into CASSEWGGFSNQPQHF.